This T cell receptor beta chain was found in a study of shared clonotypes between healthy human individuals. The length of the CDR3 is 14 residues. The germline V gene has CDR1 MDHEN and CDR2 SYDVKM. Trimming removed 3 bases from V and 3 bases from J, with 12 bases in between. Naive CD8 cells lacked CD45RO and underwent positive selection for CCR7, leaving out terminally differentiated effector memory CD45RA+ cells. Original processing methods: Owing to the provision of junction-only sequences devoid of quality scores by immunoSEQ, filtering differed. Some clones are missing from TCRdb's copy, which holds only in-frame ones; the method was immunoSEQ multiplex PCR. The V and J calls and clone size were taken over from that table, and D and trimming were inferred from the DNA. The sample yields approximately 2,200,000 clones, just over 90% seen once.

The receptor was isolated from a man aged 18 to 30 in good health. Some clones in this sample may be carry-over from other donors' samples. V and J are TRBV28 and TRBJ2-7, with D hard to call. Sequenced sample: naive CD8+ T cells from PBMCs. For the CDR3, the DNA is TGTGCCAGCAGTTTTCGGTCCGCCGGCTACGAGCAGTACTTC. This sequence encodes CASSFRSAGYEQYF.